This paragraph covers one T cell receptor (beta chain) sequence. The data derive from a study of brain T cells in children with intractable seizures. Regarding time point: blood from clinic visit 5 months post-surgery; TSC patient then seizure free. Sequenced by immunoSEQ multiplex PCR; TCRdb stores in-frame clones only, minus some. The top ten clones hold roughly 5.7% of a sample with about 350,000 clones, roughly 93% of them seen once. The CDR3 has 14 amino acids. Germline-derived CDR1 and CDR2 are SGHRS and YFSETQ. Trimming at V came to 0 bases and at J to 6 bases, leaving 3 bases not matched to a gene.

The sequence came from a boy less than two years old with tuberous sclerosis and intractable seizures. Sequenced material: peripheral blood, taken more than 4 months after surgery. The J gene is TRBJ1-1, the V gene TRBV5-1, with TRBD1 matching over 9 bases. The CDR3 spells CASSLDGQGSEAFF. For the CDR3, the DNA is TGCGCCAGCAGCTTGGACGGACAGGGGTCTGAAGCTTTCTTT.